This paragraph covers one TCR beta chain sequence. Its cognate antigen is unknown. Sequenced by immunoSEQ multiplex PCR; TCRdb stores in-frame clones only, minus some. The top ten hold around an eighth of the sample, which has tens of thousands of clones, 74% seen once. These data are taken from a study of CD4 T cells in relation to SARS-CoV-2 and coronaviruses. The overall study: No peptide or an HIV-1 Nef peptide pool served as negative control. Shared crossreactive spike epitopes were mapped to their HLA restriction.

The unexposed donors gave CD4+ T cells in about 2011-2018, prior to COVID-19. CD4+ T cells were isolated from the cells after about nine days of culture. Sample: CD4+ T cells from PBMCs, cultured in vitro. The receptor was isolated from a human donor in good health.

CDR3 sequence reads: CASSPGQGGGYTF. The CDR3 DNA sequence: TGTGCCAGCAGCCCCGGACAGGGAGGCGGCTACACCTTC. The chain couples TRBV7-9 to TRBJ1-2; 8 bases fit TRBD1. From germline, CDR1 is SEHNR and CDR2 FQNEAQ (reference sequence). The CDR3 has 13 residues. V was clipped by 5 bases and J by 8 bases; unmatched bases: 7.